This T cell receptor beta chain came from a study of regulatory T cells in long-lasting Graves disease. The time point: persistent/refractory GD, antithyroid drugs over 5 years with positive TRAb. Making the TCR library involved RNA that had been extracted from PBMCs. A note on this clonotype: The antigen is not known.

Study-wide results and caveats: Persistent disease was associated with favored TRBV28 usage and with favored use of TRBJ1-2 and TRBJ2-5.

Through Arm-PCR of CDR3 regions and iRepertoire HTBI primers, TCR beta libraries were built. In the original workflow: Sample data revealed fewer than 70 TRBV and about 15 TRBJ segments. TCRdb independently ran MiXCR on the multiplex PCR reads; one entry per CDR3 protein. TCRdb, not the original authors, processed these V and J calls. The sample carries a few hundred thousand distinct CDR3 sequences, approximately 23% recorded once. V lost 0 bases to trimming and J lost 4 bases; unmatched junction nucleotides: 18. The germline V gene encodes CDR1 LGHDT and CDR2 YNNKEL (reference sequence). This CDR3 region has 21 residues.

V and J are TRBV3-1 and TRBJ2-2, with TRBD2 matching over 9 bases. This sequence was found in a woman aged 40 to 50 with Graves disease. The material was peripheral blood mononuclear cells (PBMCs), obtained when the disease was refractory, from a patient treated with antithyroid drugs. CDR3 sequence (DNA): TGTGCCAGCAGCCAAGATCGACAGGGCGGGATAGCGGGAGCGGCCACCGGGGAGCTGTTTTTT. Protein product: CASSQDRQGGIAGAATGELFF.